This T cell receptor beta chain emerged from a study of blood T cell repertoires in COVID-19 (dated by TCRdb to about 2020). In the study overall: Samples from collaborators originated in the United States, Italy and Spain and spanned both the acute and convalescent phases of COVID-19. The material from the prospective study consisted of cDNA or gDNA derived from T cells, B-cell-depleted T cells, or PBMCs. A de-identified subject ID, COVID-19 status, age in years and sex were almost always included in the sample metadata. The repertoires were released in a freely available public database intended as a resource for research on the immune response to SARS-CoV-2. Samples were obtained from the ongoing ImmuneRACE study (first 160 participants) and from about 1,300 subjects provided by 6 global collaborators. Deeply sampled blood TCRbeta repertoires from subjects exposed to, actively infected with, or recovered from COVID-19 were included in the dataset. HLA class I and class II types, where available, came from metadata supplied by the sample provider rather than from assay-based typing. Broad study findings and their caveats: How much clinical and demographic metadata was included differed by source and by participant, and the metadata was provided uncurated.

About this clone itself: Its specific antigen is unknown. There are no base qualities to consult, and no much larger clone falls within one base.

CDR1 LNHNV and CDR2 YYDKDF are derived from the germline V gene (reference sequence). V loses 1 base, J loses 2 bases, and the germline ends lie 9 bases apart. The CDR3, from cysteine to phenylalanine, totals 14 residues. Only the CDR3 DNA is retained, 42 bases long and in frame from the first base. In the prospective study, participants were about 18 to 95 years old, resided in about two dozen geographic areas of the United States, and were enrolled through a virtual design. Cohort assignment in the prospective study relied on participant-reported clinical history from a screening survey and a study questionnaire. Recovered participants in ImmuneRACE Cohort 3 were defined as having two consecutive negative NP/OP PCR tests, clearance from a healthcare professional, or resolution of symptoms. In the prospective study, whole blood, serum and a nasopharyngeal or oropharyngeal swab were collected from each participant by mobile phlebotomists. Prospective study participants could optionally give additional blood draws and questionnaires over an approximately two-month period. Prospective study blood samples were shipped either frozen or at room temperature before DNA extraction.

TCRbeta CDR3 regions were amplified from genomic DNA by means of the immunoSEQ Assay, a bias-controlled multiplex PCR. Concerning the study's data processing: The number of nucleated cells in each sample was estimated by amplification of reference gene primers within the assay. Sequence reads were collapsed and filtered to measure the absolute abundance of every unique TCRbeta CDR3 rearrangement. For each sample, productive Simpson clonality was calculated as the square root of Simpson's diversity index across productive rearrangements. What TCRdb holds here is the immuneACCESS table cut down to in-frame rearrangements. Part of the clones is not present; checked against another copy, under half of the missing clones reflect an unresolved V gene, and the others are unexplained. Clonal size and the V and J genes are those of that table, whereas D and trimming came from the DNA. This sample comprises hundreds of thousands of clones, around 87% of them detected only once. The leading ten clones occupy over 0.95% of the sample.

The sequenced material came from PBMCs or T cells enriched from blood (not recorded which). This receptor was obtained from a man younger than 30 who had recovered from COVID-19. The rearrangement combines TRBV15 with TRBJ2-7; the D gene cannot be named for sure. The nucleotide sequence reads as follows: TGTGCCACCAGCAGAGCCTTAATCCCCTACGAGCAGTACTTC. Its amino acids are CATSRALIPYEQYF.